The 17 T cell receptor beta chains given below trace back to one sample, sequenced in a study of CD8 T cells in Susac syndrome. Roughly 0.45 to 1 ug RNA was reverse transcribed with random hexamers. TCRdb processed the immunoSEQ multiplex PCR reads anew with MiXCR; each CDR3 protein has one entry. Among approximately 160,000 distinct CDR3 sequences listed, around 94% were seen once. Material: CD4+ T cells from PBMCs. All receptors come from a human donor with multiple sclerosis.

The genes are TRBV27 and TRBJ2-1; possibly TRBD1 or TRBD2 for D (5 bases each). Per germline, CDR1 MNHEY and CDR2 SMNVEV (reference sequence). The CDR3 extends over 13 amino acids. Written as DNA, the CDR3 is TGTCCCGGGACGTTGAGCTCCTACAATGAGCAGTTCTTC. Translation: CPGTLSSYNEQFF.

The chain links TRBV2 to TRBJ1-2; the match to TRBD1 covers 8 bases. Germline CDR1 is SNHLY and CDR2 is FYNNEI. The V gene end was trimmed by 3 bases and the J gene end by 5 bases; junction bases not matched to a gene: 11. The CDR3 is 16 residues long. The CDR3 DNA sequence: TGTGCCAGCAGTGATTTAGGGTTTGACAGGGGTTATGGCTACACCTTC. Its protein product is CASSDLGFDRGYGYTF.

The V and J genes are TRBV28 and TRBJ1-5; D call uncertain. The CDR3 length is 15 residues. Trimming removed 6 bases from V and 3 bases from J, with 15 bases in between. Germline CDR1 MDHEN, CDR2 SYDVKM. For the CDR3, the DNA is TGTGCCAGCAGCCCTCGACGGGAATTCAATCAGCCCCAGCATTTT. It yields the protein CASSPRREFNQPQHF. The entire variable domain, with the rest obtained from reference TRBV28 and TRBJ1-5, is as follows: DVKVTQSSRYLVKRTGEKVFLECVQDMDHENMFWYRQDPGLGLRLIYFSYDVKMKEKGDIPEGYSVSREKKERFSLILESASTNQTSMYLCASSPRREFNQPQHFGDGTRLSIL.

The V and J genes are TRBV6-2 or TRBV6-3 and TRBJ1-1; the match to TRBD1 covers 10 bases. CDR3 size: 16 residues. CDR1 and CDR2 from the germline V gene are MNHEY and SVGEGT. Losses at the gene ends were 6 bases for V and 1 base for J; bases not matched to a gene: 8. The CDR3 sequence: CASRTGGNEANTEAFF. CDR3 DNA: TGTGCCAGCAGGACAGGGGGCAACGAGGCGAACACTGAAGCTTTCTTT.

This chain links TRBV24-1 with TRBJ2-1, with D possibly being TRBD2 (5 bases). CDR3 length: 14 residues. Trimming removed 3 bases at V and 7 bases at J, with 12 bases between. CDR1 is KGHDR, CDR2 SFDVKD, per germline. In DNA, the CDR3 is TGTGCCACCAGTGATCACACTAGAACTAATGAGCAGTTCTTC. This encodes CATSDHTRTNEQFF.

This CDR3 is CAWSGVPYEQYF. CDR3 coding DNA: TGTGCCTGGAGTGGCGTACCCTACGAGCAGTACTTC. This chain connects TRBV30 to TRBJ2-7; unclear D gene. Deletions cut 1 base from V and 2 bases from J, with 6 bases between. This CDR3 spans 12 amino acids. The V gene's germline CDR1 is GTSNPN and CDR2 SVGIG (reference sequence).

The V call is TRBV3-1, the J call TRBJ1-1, with TRBD1 as a possible D gene (5 bases). Germline CDR1 and CDR2: LGHDT and YNNKEL (reference sequence). Trimming removed 5 bases from V and 0 bases from J, with 10 bases in between. The CDR3 covers 14 residues. In DNA, the CDR3 is TGTGCCAGCAGCTCACAGGCGCTGAACACTGAAGCTTTCTTT. Translating gives CASSSQALNTEAFF.

The chain uses TRBV24-1 and TRBJ2-5; D remains ambiguous. CDR3 size: 14 residues. Germline V CDR1 and CDR2: KGHDR, SFDVKD. V lost 1 base and J 1 base, leaving 6 bases between the germline ends. DNA for the CDR3: TGTGCCACCAGTGATTTAGGGATCCAAGAGACCCAGTACTTC. It encodes CATSDLGIQETQYF.

The chain links TRBV7-9 to TRBJ1-1; D gene uncertain. Germline CDR1 is SEHNR and CDR2 is FQNEAQ (reference sequence). V shed 4 bases and J shed 10 bases, with 10 bases lying between them. The CDR3 is made up of 11 amino acids. The CDR3 region has the DNA TGTGCCAGCAGCTCCGGTAGACTAGCTTTCTTT. Amino acids: CASSSGRLAFF. Variable domain in full (rest from reference TRBV7-9 and TRBJ1-1): DTGVSQNPRHKITKRGQNVTFRCDPISEHNRLYWYRQTLGQGPEFLTYFQNEAQLEKSRLLSDRFSAERPKGSFSTLEIQRTEQGDSAMYLCASSSGRLAFFGQGTRLTVV.

The chain joins TRBV4-2 to TRBJ2-6, with D maybe TRBD1 (5 bases). V shed 8 bases and J shed 0 bases, with 17 bases lying between them. This CDR3 contains 17 residues. Germline assignment: CDR1 LGHNA and CDR2 YNFKEQ. The CDR3 region has the DNA TGTGCCAGCGGTACCGTAGGGGCCTCCTCTGGGGCCAACGTCCTGACTTTC. Protein: CASGTVGASSGANVLTF.

The chain couples TRBV30 to TRBJ2-5; D not certain. The germline V and J ends were trimmed by 6 bases and 1 base, with 9 bases remaining between them. This CDR3 comprises 12 residues. The V gene's germline CDR1 is GTSNPN and CDR2 SVGIG (reference sequence). The CDR3, as DNA: TGTGCCTGTAACCCGGTCCAAGAGACCCAGTACTTC. Its protein product is CACNPVQETQYF.

This clonotype is a singleton in its sample. The chain employs TRBV12-5 and TRBJ2-1; TRBD1 matches 8 bases. Germline CDR1 LGHNT, CDR2 FRNRAP. V was pared by 3 bases and J by 9 bases, with 7 bases of the junction left unmatched. This CDR3 has 14 residues. The CDR3, as DNA: TGTGCTAGTGGTTTAAGGACAGGGTTCAGTGAGCAGTTCTTC. This gives the protein CASGLRTGFSEQFF.

V and J are TRBV29-1 and TRBJ2-7; a weak D match, TRBD2 (6 bases). The ends were cut back, 7 bases at V and 4 bases at J, with 14 bases in the middle. The CDR3 loop spans 12 amino acids. The germline V gene encodes CDR1 SQVTM and CDR2 ANQGSEA. The CDR3 nucleotides read TGCAGCGCCCGGGACGGGAGATACGAGCAGTACTTC. Translation gives CSARDGRYEQYF.

This rearrangement joins TRBV19 to TRBJ2-6; no clear D. The V gene's germline CDR1 is LNHDA and CDR2 SQIVND (reference sequence). CDR3 length: 13 amino acids. Trimming stripped 5 bases from V and 2 bases from J, with 4 bases between. The CDR3 DNA is TGTGCCAGTAGTTCGGCTGGGGCCAACGTCCTGACTTTC. Its protein is CASSSAGANVLTF.

The chain links TRBV18 to TRBJ1-5; tentative D call: TRBD1 (5 bases). The CDR3 length is 13 residues. Germline V CDR1 and CDR2: KGHSH, LQKENI. The V end lost 5 bases, the J end lost 4 bases, and 9 bases lay between the germline ends. The CDR3 bases are TGTGCCAGCTCATCGGGGGATAATCAGCCCCAGCATTTT. This sequence encodes CASSSGDNQPQHF.

The V gene is TRBV30, the J gene TRBJ2-5; 13 bases fit TRBD2. Germline V gene data show CDR1 as GTSNPN and CDR2 as SVGIG (reference sequence). There are 13 residues in the CDR3. The CDR3 protein is CARGLAGRETQYF. The CDR3 bases are TGTGCGAGGGGACTAGCGGGACGAGAGACCCAGTACTTC.

V is TRBV20-1 and J is TRBJ2-2, with D unresolved. The CDR3 covers 15 residues. Per germline, CDR1 DFQATT and CDR2 SNEGSKA (reference sequence). The V gene lost 5 bases and the J gene lost 0 bases, with 13 bases spanning the gap. DNA for the CDR3: TGCAGTGCTCCCCGTGGTGCTGCGAACACCGGGGAGCTGTTTTTT. Protein product: CSAPRGAANTGELFF.